These 3 T cell receptor beta chains were sequenced from one sample in a study of shared clonotypes between healthy human individuals. Sequencing used immunoSEQ multiplex PCR; TCRdb keeps in-frame clones, though not all of them. The sample has about 480,000 clones, 79% seen once; the top ten hold 13%. Material for sequencing was PBMCs. The receptors stem from a woman in her forties in good health. Some clones in this sample may be carry-over from other donors' samples.

The chain carries TRBV10-3 and TRBJ2-3; TRBD2 agrees at 10 bases. This CDR3 has 15 amino acids. The V segment lost 7 bases and the J segment 2 bases; nucleotides outside the gene matches: 6. Germline V CDR1 and CDR2: ENHRY, SYGVKD. This CDR3 is CAITLAGGPTDTQYF. The CDR3 DNA reads as TGTGCCATCACCTTAGCGGGAGGACCCACAGATACGCAGTATTTT.

As DNA, the CDR3 is TGTGCCAGCAGTCCCGGGGTGGGGGGCGAGGCTGAGCAGTTCTTC. It encodes CASSPGVGGEAEQFF. V is TRBV6-6 and J is TRBJ2-1; D tentatively reads TRBD1 or TRBD2 (6 bases each). Germline V gene data show CDR1 as MNHNY and CDR2 as SVGAGI (reference sequence). The CDR3 contains 15 residues. V was trimmed by 5 bases and J by 9 bases, leaving 20 bases between them.

V usage is TRBV5-1 and J usage is TRBJ2-1; TRBD2 matches 10 bases. V gave up 0 bases and J gave up 9 bases; unmatched junction bases: 9. Germline V lookup: CDR1 SGHRS, CDR2 YFSETQ. This CDR3 has 16 amino acids. The CDR3 coding sequence is TGCGCCAGCAGCTTGGCTGGGCTAGCGGGAGTTGGTGAGCAGTTCTTC. Translated, it gives CASSLAGLAGVGEQFF. Full variable domain (rest looked up from reference TRBV5-1 and TRBJ2-1): KAGVTQTPRYLIKTRGQQVTLSCSPISGHRSVSWYQQTPGQGLQFLFEYFSETQRNKGNFPGRFSGRQFSNSRSEMNVSTLELGDSALYLCASSLAGLAGVGEQFFGPGTRLTVL.